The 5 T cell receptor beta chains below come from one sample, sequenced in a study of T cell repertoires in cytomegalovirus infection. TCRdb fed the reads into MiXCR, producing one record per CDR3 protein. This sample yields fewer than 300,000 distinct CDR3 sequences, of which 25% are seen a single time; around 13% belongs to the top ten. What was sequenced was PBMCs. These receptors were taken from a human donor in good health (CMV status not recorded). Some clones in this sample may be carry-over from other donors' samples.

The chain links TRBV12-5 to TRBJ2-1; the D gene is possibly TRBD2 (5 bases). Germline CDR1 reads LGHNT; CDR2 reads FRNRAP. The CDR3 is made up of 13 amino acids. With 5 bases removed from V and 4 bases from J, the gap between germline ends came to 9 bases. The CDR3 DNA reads TGTGCTAGTGGTGATGGACTGTACAATGAGCAGTTCTTC. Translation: CASGDGLYNEQFF.

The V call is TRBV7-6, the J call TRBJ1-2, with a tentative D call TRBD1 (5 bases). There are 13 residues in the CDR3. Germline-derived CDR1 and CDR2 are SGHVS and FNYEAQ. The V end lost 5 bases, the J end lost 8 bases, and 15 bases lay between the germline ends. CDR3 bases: TGTGCCAGCAGCCCTTCAATTGGGGCCGGCTACACCTTC. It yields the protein CASSPSIGAGYTF.

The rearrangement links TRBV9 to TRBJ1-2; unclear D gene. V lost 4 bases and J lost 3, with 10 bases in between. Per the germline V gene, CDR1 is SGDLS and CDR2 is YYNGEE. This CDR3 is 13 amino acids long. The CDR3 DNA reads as TGTGCCAGCAGCCTTACCGCGGACTATGGCTACACCTTC. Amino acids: CASSLTADYGYTF.

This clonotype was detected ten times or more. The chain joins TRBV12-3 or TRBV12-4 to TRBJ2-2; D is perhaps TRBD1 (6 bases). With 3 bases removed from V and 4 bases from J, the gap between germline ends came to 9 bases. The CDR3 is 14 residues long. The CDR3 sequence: CASSFGRGTGELFF. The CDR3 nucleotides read TGTGCCAGCAGTTTTGGCAGGGGCACCGGGGAGCTGTTTTTT.

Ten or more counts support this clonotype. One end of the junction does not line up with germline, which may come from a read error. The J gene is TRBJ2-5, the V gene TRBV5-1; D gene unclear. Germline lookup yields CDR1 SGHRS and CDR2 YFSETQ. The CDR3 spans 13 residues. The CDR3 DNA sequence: TGTGCCAGCAGCTTGTCCCCTCAAGAGACCCAGTACTTC. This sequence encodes CASSLSPQETQYF.